The 16 T cell receptor beta chains below all came from one sample that was sequenced in a study of shared clonotypes between healthy human individuals. Profiled with immunoSEQ multiplex PCR; TCRdb holds only in-frame clones, not every one. The data hold more than 2 million clones, with over 85% observed a single time. The sequenced sample consisted of naive CD4+ T cells sorted from blood. Subset: CD45RA+ positively selected. The receptor source for this set is a man younger than 30 in good health.

This clone occurred once. V is TRBV18 and J is TRBJ2-2; the match to TRBD1 covers 9 bases. Germline CDR1 KGHSH, CDR2 LQKENI. The CDR3 has 15 residues. The junction had 8 bases not matched to a gene; V was cut back by 5 bases and J by 7 bases. CDR3 residues: CASSAAGTGIGELFF. The CDR3, as DNA: TGTGCCAGCTCAGCCGCCGGGACAGGGATCGGGGAGCTGTTTTTT. The full variable domain, with the rest looked up from reference TRBV18 and TRBJ2-2, is NAGVMQNPRHLVRRRGQEARLRCSPMKGHSHVYWYRQLPEEGLKFMVYLQKENIIDESGMPKERFSAEFPKEGPSILRIQQVVRGDSAAYFCASSAAGTGIGELFFGEGSRLTVL.

The chain uses TRBV9 and TRBJ2-2; no firm D call. The CDR3 runs 16 residues. The ends were cut back, 0 bases at V and 0 bases at J, with 9 bases in the middle. Germline V CDR1 and CDR2: SGDLS, YYNGEE. In nucleotides, the CDR3 is TGTGCCAGCAGCGTAGTTGATTCTACGAACACCGGGGAGCTGTTTTTT. Its translation: CASSVVDSTNTGELFF. The full variable domain, in which reference TRBV9 and TRBJ2-2 provide the parts outside the CDR3, is DSGVTQTPKHLITATGQRVTLRCSPRSGDLSVYWYQQSLDQGLQFLIQYYNGEERAKGNILERFSAQQFPDLHSELNLSSLELGDSALYFCASSVVDSTNTGELFFGEGSRLTVL.

The rearrangement uses TRBV6-4 and TRBJ2-3; 11 nucleotides line up with TRBD2. The CDR3 is 15 residues long. Per germline, CDR1 MRHNA and CDR2 SNTAGT. With 6 bases clipped from V and 7 bases from J, the junction kept 9 bases outside the gene matches. The CDR3 loop reads CASSVSRTSGHTQYF. DNA for the CDR3: TGTGCCAGCAGCGTGTCGCGGACTAGCGGGCATACGCAGTATTTT.

The chain recombines TRBV5-4 with TRBJ2-3; D is unresolved. The CDR3 runs 13 residues. V lost 4 bases, J lost 0 bases, and 6 bases lay in between. The V gene's germline CDR1 is SGHNT and CDR2 YYREEE (reference sequence). Written as DNA, the CDR3 is TGTGCCAGCAGCACCCAAAGCACAGATACGCAGTATTTT. It codes for CASSTQSTDTQYF.

The V and J genes are TRBV2 and TRBJ2-3, with TRBD2 identical over 10 bases. Losses at the gene ends were 2 bases for V and 3 bases for J; bases not matched to a gene: 5. Per germline, CDR1 SNHLY and CDR2 FYNNEI. The CDR3 covers 16 residues. The CDR3 DNA is TGTGCCAGCAGTGAAAGAGCGGGAGGGGTGACAGATACGCAGTATTTT. Translating it yields CASSERAGGVTDTQYF.

The chain employs TRBV11-2 and TRBJ1-2; D is undetermined. CDR1 and CDR2 from the germline V gene are SGHAT and FQNNGV. V lost 8 bases and J 0 bases, leaving 13 bases between the germline ends. The CDR3 has 14 amino acids. CDR3: CASAPGRANYGYTF. The CDR3 DNA is TGTGCCAGCGCCCCCGGACGGGCTAACTATGGCTACACCTTC.

The rearrangement joins TRBV25-1 to TRBJ2-3, with D possibly being TRBD1 (6 bases). Germline CDR1 and CDR2: MGHDK and SYGVNS. Trimming cost V 3 bases and J 1 base, with 11 bases left between them. This CDR3 contains 15 residues. Here the CDR3 DNA reads TGTGCCAGCAGTGATCCAGGGGACCGCACAGATACGCAGTATTTT. It encodes CASSDPGDRTDTQYF.

The V call is TRBV30, the J call TRBJ1-1; D perhaps matches TRBD1 (6 bases). Germline assignment: CDR1 GTSNPN and CDR2 SVGIG (reference sequence). V shed 8 bases and J shed 0 bases, with 31 bases lying between them. CDR3 length: 19 amino acids. CDR3 in amino acids: CATRDGGGQRGLMNTEAFF. CDR3 nucleotides: TGTGCCACCAGAGATGGGGGAGGACAGCGAGGTTTGATGAACACTGAAGCTTTCTTT.

The V gene is TRBV9, the J gene TRBJ2-3; D possibly matches TRBD1 or TRBD2 (6 bases each). The CDR3 consists of 15 residues. Germline CDR1 and CDR2: SGDLS and YYNGEE. Trimming removed 4 bases at V and 4 bases at J, with 16 bases between. CDR3 amino acids: CASSSGGAGADTQYF. CDR3 sequence (DNA): TGTGCCAGCAGCTCCGGGGGCGCCGGGGCAGATACGCAGTATTTT.

The chain joins TRBV7-9 to TRBJ1-5; D call uncertain. CDR1 SEHNR and CDR2 FQNEAQ come from the germline V gene (reference sequence). Deletions cut 2 bases from V and 0 bases from J, with 11 bases between. CDR3 size: 16 residues. The CDR3 nucleotides read TGTGCCAGCAGCTTATGGCTGCCGGCTAGCAATCAGCCCCAGCATTTT. This translates into CASSLWLPASNQPQHF.

This clone was observed many times. The CDR3: CASKNDRSEEKLFF. CDR3 sequence (DNA): TGTGCCAGCAAGAATGACAGGTCCGAGGAAAAACTGTTTTTT. The chain is built from TRBV2 and TRBJ1-4, with TRBD1 as a possible D gene (6 bases). Germline V gene sequence: CDR1 SNHLY, CDR2 FYNNEI. The CDR3 is made up of 14 amino acids. V lost 7 bases to trimming and J lost 8 bases, with 17 bases between them.

Points on this clone: An end of the junction differs from the germline gene, which may be a read error. The rearrangement uses TRBV7-7 and TRBJ1-6; TRBD1 agrees at 9 bases. The CDR3 is made up of 13 amino acids. In germline, CDR1 is SSHAT, CDR2 FNYEAQ (reference sequence). The CDR3 coding sequence is TGTGCTAGCAGCTTGGACAGGGGATCACCCCTCCACTTT. Translation gives CASSLDRGSPLHF.

Only one count was recorded for this clone. The rearrangement links TRBV4-2 to TRBJ2-2, with 9 bases fitting TRBD2. V was clipped by 1 base and J by 1 base; unmatched bases: 13. The CDR3 is made up of 20 amino acids. Germline-derived CDR1 and CDR2 are LGHNA and YNFKEQ. Here the CDR3 reads CASSQAWSTLLAGNTGELFF. In nucleotides, the CDR3 is TGTGCCAGCAGCCAAGCGTGGTCCACACTACTAGCGGGGAACACCGGGGAGCTGTTTTTT.

The V and J genes are TRBV5-1 and TRBJ2-5; D not certain. The germline V gene has CDR1 SGHRS and CDR2 YFSETQ. Trimming shortened V by 3 bases and J by 4 bases, and 10 bases separated the two germline ends. This CDR3 spans 13 amino acids. The CDR3 DNA reads as TGCGCCAGCAGCTCGAGTTCTCCAGAGACCCAGTACTTC. It encodes CASSSSSPETQYF.

The gene calls are TRBV5-1 and TRBJ2-6; possibly TRBD2 for D (5 bases). The CDR3 length is 18 residues. Trimming took off 1 base at V and 0 bases at J, with 14 bases between the two ends. The V gene's germline CDR1 is SGHRS and CDR2 YFSETQ. The CDR3: CASSLYGGGNSGANVLTF. CDR3 coding DNA: TGCGCCAGCAGCTTGTATGGAGGTGGGAACTCTGGGGCCAACGTCCTGACTTTC.

This rearrangement joins TRBV11-2 to TRBJ1-2; 7 bases align to TRBD1. Germline V gives CDR1 SGHAT, CDR2 FQNNGV. V trimming: 5 bases; J trimming: 6 bases; junction bases outside the gene matches: 9. The CDR3 loop spans 14 amino acids. The CDR3 loop reads CASSIQTGLDGYTF. In DNA form, the CDR3 reads TGTGCCAGCAGCATCCAGACAGGGCTGGATGGCTACACCTTC.